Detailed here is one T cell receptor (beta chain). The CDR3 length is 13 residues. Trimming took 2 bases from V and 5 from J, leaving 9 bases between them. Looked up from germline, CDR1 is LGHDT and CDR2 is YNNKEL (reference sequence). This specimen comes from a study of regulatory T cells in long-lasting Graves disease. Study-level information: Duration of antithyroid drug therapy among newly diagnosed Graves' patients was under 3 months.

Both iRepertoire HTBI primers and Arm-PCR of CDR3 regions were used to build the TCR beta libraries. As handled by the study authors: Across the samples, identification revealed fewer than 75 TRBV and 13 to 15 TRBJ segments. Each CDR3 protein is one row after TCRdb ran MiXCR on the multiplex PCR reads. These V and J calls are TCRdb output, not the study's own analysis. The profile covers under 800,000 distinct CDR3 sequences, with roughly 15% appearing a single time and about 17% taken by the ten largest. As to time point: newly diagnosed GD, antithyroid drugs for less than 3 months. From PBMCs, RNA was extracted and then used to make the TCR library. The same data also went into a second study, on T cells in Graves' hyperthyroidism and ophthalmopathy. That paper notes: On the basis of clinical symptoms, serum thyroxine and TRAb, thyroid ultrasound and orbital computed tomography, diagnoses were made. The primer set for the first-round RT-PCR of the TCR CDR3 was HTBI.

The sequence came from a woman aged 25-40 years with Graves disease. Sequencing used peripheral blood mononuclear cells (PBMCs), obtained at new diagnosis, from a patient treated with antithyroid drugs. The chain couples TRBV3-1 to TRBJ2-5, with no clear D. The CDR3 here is CASSQLGRETQYF. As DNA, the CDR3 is TGTGCCAGCAGCCAATTGGGTAGGGAGACCCAGTACTTC.